This TCR beta chain was sequenced for a study of T cell responses to AZD1222 COVID-19 vaccine (dated by TCRdb to the early 2020s). Concerning the study at large: AZD1222 recipients given second doses at about 4 weeks or at about 12 weeks were pooled, since spike-specific TCR depth and breadth were not found to differ between the two schedules. Trial participants were enrolled by age into 18-55, 56-69 and 70-plus year subgroups, with approximately 150, 30 and 60 TCR-sequenced participants respectively. A total of under 250 trial participants underwent TCR sequencing, of whom 200 to 220 had received two doses of AZD1222 and 26 had received two doses of the MenACWY control vaccine.

The CDR3 regions of human TCRbeta chains were subjected to immunosequencing. As for how the authors treated the data: TCRs in the repertoires were matched against a reference library of SARS-CoV-2-specific TCRs that had been generated with the MIRA antigen-specificity platform. Breadth was defined as the fraction of unique TCRs that were SARS-CoV-2-associated, and depth was defined as the fraction of total T cells that were SARS-CoV-2-associated. Using the MIRA data, each spike-specific TCR was mapped to the spike region that the TCR reacts to and placed in a CD4 or CD8 class. Log10-transformed breadth and depth values were compared by one-way ANOVA with Sidak's multiple comparisons tests. Here the immuneACCESS table is served through TCRdb, limited to in-frame sequences with V and J called. Missing clones are a known gap in these copies; in checked studies unresolved V genes cover under half, and the rest lacks a known reason. That table supplies the V and J calls and clone size; D and trimming were determined from the DNA. Within this sample are tens of thousands of clones, with around 80% of them counted one time only. The ten largest clones represent approximately 3.9% of the sample.

This specimen's time point label, per the study, means: baseline before first vaccination. The vaccinee samples were drawn from two UK trials, COV001 and COV002, one of which was a single-blind randomized controlled phase 2/3 trial testing AZD1222 (ChAdOx1 nCoV-19) in healthy adults. Trial participant PBMC samples were collected at day 0 and day 28 after the second dose for TCRbeta chain sequencing. This clone was seen a single time. No cognate antigen has been identified for it. No much larger clone is present one base from it, and per-base qualities are unavailable. Study-wide findings and limitations: Reportedly, close to half of the unique spike-specific TCRs recognized epitopes lying outside the regions that are mutated in the B.1.351 and B.1.1.7 variants. Vaccine-associated CD4 TCRs spanned the whole spike protein, with dominant responses in regions 160-218 and 743-854. The 56-69-year group was small, and its depth increase did not reach significance, likely because of low power. Most participants were white British and females outnumbered males, and the authors suggested that clonal diversity may have been underestimated. A significant rise in spike-specific TCR breadth and depth was observed after two AZD1222 doses relative to day 0 and relative to MenACWY recipients. Conclusions about previously exposed vaccinees are limited, since just five to seven AZD1222 recipients were seropositive for SARS-CoV-2 at baseline. Because no day 14 peak-response samples were available, the repertoires could be characterized only after the peak T cell response.

This sequence originates from an adult in good health. This material consisted of peripheral blood, taken on day 0 of AZD1222 vaccination.

The CDR3 in this case is CASSHPGTSFYGYTF. The bases read TGTGCCAGCAGCCACCCCGGGACATCCTTCTATGGCTACACCTTC. The chain links TRBV7-2 with TRBJ1-2; TRBD1 is a possible D gene, resting on 6 matching bases. Trimming removed 5 bases from V and 4 bases from J, leaving 17 bases between the germline ends. Based on the germline V gene, the CDR1 and CDR2 sequences are SGHTA and FQGNSA. The CDR3 spans 15 residues, from the cysteine through the phenylalanine. Just the 45-base CDR3 DNA is kept, in frame starting at base 1.